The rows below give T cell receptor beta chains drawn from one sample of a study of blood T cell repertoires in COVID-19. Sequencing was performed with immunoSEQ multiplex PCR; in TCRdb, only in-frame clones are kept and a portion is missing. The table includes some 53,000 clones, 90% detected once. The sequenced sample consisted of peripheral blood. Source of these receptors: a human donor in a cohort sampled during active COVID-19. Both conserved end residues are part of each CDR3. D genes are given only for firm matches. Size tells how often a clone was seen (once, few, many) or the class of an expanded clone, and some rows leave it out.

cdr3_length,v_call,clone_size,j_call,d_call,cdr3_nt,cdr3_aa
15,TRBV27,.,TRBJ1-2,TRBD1,TGTGCCAGCAGTTCTCCGGGACAGGGAAACTATGGCTACACCTTC,CASSSPGQGNYGYTF
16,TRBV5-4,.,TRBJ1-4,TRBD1,TGTGCCAGCAGCCCCGGGACAGGGGCAACTAATGAAAAACTGTTTTTT,CASSPGTGATNEKLFF
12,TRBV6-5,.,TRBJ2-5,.,TGTGCCAGCAGCCTAACCCGGGAGACCCAGTACTTC,CASSLTRETQYF
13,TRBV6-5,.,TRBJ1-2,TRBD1,TGTGCCAGCAGTTCAGGGGGCGTCGGTGGCTACACCTTC,CASSSGGVGGYTF
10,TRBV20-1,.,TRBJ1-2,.,TGCAGTGCCTCGGGCTTGAGGGACACCTTC,CSASGLRDTF
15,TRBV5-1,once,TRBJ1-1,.,TGCGCCAGCAGGAAGCAGGGCCCCATGAACACTGAAGCTTTCTTT,CASRKQGPMNTEAFF
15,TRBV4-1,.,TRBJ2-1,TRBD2,TGCGCCAGCAGCCAAGAGGCTAGCGGTTACAATGAGCAGTTCTTC,CASSQEASGYNEQFF
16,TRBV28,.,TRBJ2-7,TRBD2,TGTGCCAGCAGTTTAAATATAGCGGGTGACTCCTACGAGCAGTACTTC,CASSLNIAGDSYEQYF
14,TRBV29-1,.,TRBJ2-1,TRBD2,TGCAGCGCCGGGGCCCTAGCGGACCACAATGAGCAGTTCTTC,CSAGALADHNEQFF
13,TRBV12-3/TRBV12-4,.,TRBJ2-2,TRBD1,TGTGCCAGCAGGACAGGGGGGACCGGGGAGCTGTTTTTT,CASRTGGTGELFF
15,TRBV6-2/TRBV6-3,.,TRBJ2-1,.,TGTGCCAGCAGTTCACTTAGCGGAAATTACAATGAGCAGTTCTTC,CASSSLSGNYNEQFF
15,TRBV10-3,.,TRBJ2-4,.,TGTGCCATCAGTGACAGGGGTCGGGCCAAAAACATTCAGTACTTC,CAISDRGRAKNIQYF
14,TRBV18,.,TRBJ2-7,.,TGTGCCAGCTCACCACCCCTACTTCCCTACGAGCAGTACTTC,CASSPPLLPYEQYF
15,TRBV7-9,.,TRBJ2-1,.,TGTGCCAGCAGCTTTCGAGGGAGTAAAAACAATGAGCAGTTCTTC,CASSFRGSKNNEQFF
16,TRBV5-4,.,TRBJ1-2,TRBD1,TGTGCCAGCAGCTTCCGGACAGGGGAAGTTAACTATGGCTACACCTTC,CASSFRTGEVNYGYTF
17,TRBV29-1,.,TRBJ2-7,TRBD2,TGCAGCGTTGAAGCGAGGACTAGCGGGAGAATCCCCTACGAGCAGTACTTC,CSVEARTSGRIPYEQYF
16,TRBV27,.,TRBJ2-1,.,TGTGCCAGCAGTTTATTGCGTTTGGGGACACGCAATGAGCAGTTCTTC,CASSLLRLGTRNEQFF
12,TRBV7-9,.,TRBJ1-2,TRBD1,TGTGCCAGCAGCAGGGACAGCTATGGCTACACCTTC,CASSRDSYGYTF
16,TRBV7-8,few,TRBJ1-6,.,TGTGCCAGCACCGCGGGATGGGGCTCCTATAATTCACCCCTCCACTTT,CASTAGWGSYNSPLHF
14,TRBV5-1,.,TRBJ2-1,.,TGCGCCAGCAGCTGGGACTTTTCCTACAATGAGCAGTTCTTC,CASSWDFSYNEQFF
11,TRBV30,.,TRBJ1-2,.,TGTGCCTGCCTATCCCCGGGGGGCTACACCTTC,CACLSPGGYTF
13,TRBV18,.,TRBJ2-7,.,TGTGCCAGCTCACCTCGGAGGGCTTACGAGCAGTACTTC,CASSPRRAYEQYF
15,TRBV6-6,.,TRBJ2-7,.,TGTGCCAGCAGCCCCCCCGGGCCAGGGACCTACGAGCAGTACTTC,CASSPPGPGTYEQYF
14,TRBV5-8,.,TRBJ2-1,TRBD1,TGTGCCAGCAGCTGGACAGGGAATTACAATGAGCAGTTCTTC,CASSWTGNYNEQFF
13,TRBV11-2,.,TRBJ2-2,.,TGTGCCAGCAGCTTAGTCGGGACCGGGGAGCTGTTTTTT,CASSLVGTGELFF
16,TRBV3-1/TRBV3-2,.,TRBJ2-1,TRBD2,TGTGCCAGCAGCTGGCGACTAGCGGGGGCTAGGGGGGAGCAGTTCTTC,CASSWRLAGARGEQFF
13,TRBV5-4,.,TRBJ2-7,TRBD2,TGTGCCAGCAGCTTGGAGGGACTAGCGGGAGAGTACTTC,CASSLEGLAGEYF
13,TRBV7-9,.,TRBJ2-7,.,TGTGCCAGCAGTAGCGAATCATTGTACGAGCAGTACTTC,CASSSESLYEQYF
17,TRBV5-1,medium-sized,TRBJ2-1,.,TGCGCCAGCAGCTTGGGAGGTTTACCCGGGTCCTACAATGAGCAGTTCTTC,CASSLGGLPGSYNEQFF
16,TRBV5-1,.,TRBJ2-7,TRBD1,TGCGCCAGCAGCTTGAACCCGGGACAGCAATTCTACGAGCAGTACTTC,CASSLNPGQQFYEQYF
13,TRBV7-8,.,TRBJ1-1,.,TGTGCCAGCAGCTTTGATAGGGGGACTGAAGCTTTCTTT,CASSFDRGTEAFF
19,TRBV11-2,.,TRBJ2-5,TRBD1,TGTGCCAGCAGCTTAATGAAACCCGGGACAGGGCTTTTCTGGGAGACCCAGTACTTC,CASSLMKPGTGLFWETQYF
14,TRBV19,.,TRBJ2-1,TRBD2,TGTGCCAGTACCCGGACTAGCGGATACAATGAGCAGTTCTTC,CASTRTSGYNEQFF
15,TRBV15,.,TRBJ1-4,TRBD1,TGTGCCACCAGCAGAGGTCCAGGGGGAGGTGAAAAACTGTTTTTT,CATSRGPGGGEKLFF
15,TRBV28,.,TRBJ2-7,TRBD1,TGTGCCAGCAGTACCCCAGGGGGCGCAAAGTACGAGCAGTACTTC,CASSTPGGAKYEQYF
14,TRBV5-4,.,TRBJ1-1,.,TGTGCCAGCAGCTCCCCAAGCAAGAACACTGAAGCTTTCTTT,CASSSPSKNTEAFF
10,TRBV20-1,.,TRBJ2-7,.,TGCAGTGCAAGACTCTACGAGCAGTACTTC,CSARLYEQYF
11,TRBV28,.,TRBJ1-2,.,TGTGCCAGCAGTTTCAGGGATGGCTACACCTTC,CASSFRDGYTF
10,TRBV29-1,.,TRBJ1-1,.,TGCAGCGTTGGGGCCATCGGAGCTTTCTTT,CSVGAIGAFF
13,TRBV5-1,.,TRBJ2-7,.,TGCGCCAGTCGGTGGGGGCAATCCTACGAGCAGTACTTC,CASRWGQSYEQYF
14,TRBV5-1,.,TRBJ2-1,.,TGCGCCAGCAACGGAGGGGCGGTTTTTGAGGAGCAGTTCTTC,CASNGGAVFEEQFF
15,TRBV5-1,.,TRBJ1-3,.,TGCGCCAGCAGCTTGGAACCGGTCTCTGGAAACACCATATATTTT,CASSLEPVSGNTIYF